The rows below give T cell receptor beta chains drawn from one sample of a study of blood T cell repertoires in COVID-19. TCRdb's copy holds only in-frame clones and misses some; the assay was immunoSEQ multiplex PCR. The sample has 70,000 to 90,000 clones; approximately 87% are singletons. Sequences were obtained from peripheral blood. Receptor source: a woman older than 75 with acute or convalescent COVID-19. Both conserved end residues are part of each CDR3. A D gene is named only where the DNA matches it firmly. Rows give clone size only sometimes, using once, few, many, or a class for an expanded clone.

>TRBV19|TRBJ2-7|few|-
CASSIQGGSVYF
TGTGCCAGTAGTATCCAGGGGGGAAGCGTGTACTTC
>TRBV7-9|TRBJ2-3|-|TRBD2
CASSYRGGGLDTQYF
TGTGCCAGCAGCTATCGGGGCGGGGGGTTAGATACGCAGTATTTT
>TRBV5-1|TRBJ1-2|-|-
CASSIQGGADYGYTF
TGCGCCAGCAGCATACAGGGTGGGGCAGACTATGGCTACACCTTC
>TRBV29-1|TRBJ1-4|-|-
CSVVEGSTNEKLFF
TGCAGCGTTGTGGAGGGGTCAACTAATGAAAAACTGTTTTTT
>TRBV6-5|TRBJ1-2|-|-
CASTPREGPNYGYTF
TGTGCCAGCACACCTAGGGAGGGACCTAACTATGGCTACACCTTC
>TRBV6-6|TRBJ2-1|-|TRBD1
CASSHFSGTDTYNEQFF
TGTGCCAGCAGTCATTTCTCCGGGACAGATACCTACAATGAGCAGTTCTTC
>TRBV11-1|TRBJ1-1|-|-
CASSLVRGNTEAFF
TGTGCCAGCAGCTTAGTAAGGGGGAACACTGAAGCTTTCTTT
>TRBV2|TRBJ2-2|-|TRBD2
CASSVRLAADSGELFF
TGTGCCAGCAGTGTCAGGCTAGCGGCTGATTCCGGGGAGCTGTTTTTT
>TRBV4-1|TRBJ1-5|-|-
CASSEQIYSNQPQHF
TGCGCCAGCAGCGAACAGATTTATAGCAATCAGCCCCAGCATTTT
>TRBV6-5|TRBJ1-2|-|-
CASIEPGQLAGYTF
TGTGCCAGCATCGAACCGGGACAACTCGCAGGCTACACCTTC
>TRBV6-5|TRBJ2-7|-|TRBD1
CASSSYRGSYEQYF
TGTGCCAGCAGTTCATACAGGGGCTCCTACGAGCAGTACTTC
>TRBV5-1|TRBJ2-1|-|TRBD2
CASSLEGSGRANEQFF
TGCGCCAGCAGCTTGGAAGGTAGCGGGAGGGCGAATGAGCAGTTCTTC
>TRBV11-2|TRBJ1-4|-|-
CASSLEGTTNEKLFF
TGTGCCAGCAGCTTGGAGGGGACAACTAATGAAAAACTGTTTTTT
>TRBV30|TRBJ1-6|few|-
CAWRGGNNSPLHF
TGTGCCTGGAGGGGGGGAAATAATTCACCCCTCCACTTT
>TRBV5-4|TRBJ2-5|-|TRBD2
CASGRGGYQETQYF
TGTGCCAGCGGCCGCGGGGGGTACCAAGAGACCCAGTACTTC
>TRBV30|TRBJ2-1|-|TRBD2
CAWDGREGDRQFF
TGTGCCTGGGACGGGCGGGAGGGCGATAGGCAGTTCTTC
>TRBV7-3|TRBJ2-2|-|-
CASRIDRRDTGELFF
TGTGCCAGCAGGATAGACAGGCGCGACACCGGGGAGCTGTTTTTT
>TRBV5-4|TRBJ2-1|-|-
CASSKPAGEQFF
TGTGCCAGCAGCAAACCTGCAGGTGAGCAGTTCTTC
>TRBV3-1/TRBV3-2|TRBJ1-1|-|-
CASSHNPRYTEAFF
TGTGCCAGCAGCCATAATCCGAGGTACACTGAAGCTTTCTTT
>TRBV7-8|TRBJ2-2|-|TRBD1
CASSPSALRQGFGELFF
TGTGCCAGCAGCCCCAGCGCTTTGAGACAGGGGTTCGGGGAGCTGTTTTTT
>TRBV5-1|TRBJ2-5|-|-
CASRPTPGRQETQYF
TGCGCCAGCAGACCAACCCCAGGGCGCCAAGAGACCCAGTACTTC
>TRBV25-1|TRBJ2-2|-|-
CASSDARSTGELFF
TGTGCCAGCAGTGATGCCCGCAGCACCGGGGAGCTGTTTTTT
>TRBV10-3|TRBJ1-3|-|-
CAIGAGADGNTIYF
TGTGCCATCGGGGCAGGGGCAGATGGAAACACCATATATTTT
>TRBV6-4|TRBJ1-2|-|-
CASSPGHQTRGYTF
TGTGCCAGCAGTCCGGGACACCAGACCAGGGGCTACACCTTC
>TRBV6-6|TRBJ1-5|-|TRBD1
CASSTGTGGQPQHF
TGTGCCAGCAGTACCGGGACAGGAGGCCAGCCCCAGCATTTT
>TRBV6-5|TRBJ1-5|-|TRBD1
CASSSNGQGNQPQHF
TGTGCCAGCAGTTCAAACGGACAGGGTAATCAGCCCCAGCATTTT
>TRBV19|TRBJ2-1|-|-
CASSITRGLSHNEQFF
TGTGCCAGTAGTATAACCAGGGGATTATCCCACAATGAGCAGTTCTTC
>TRBV12-5|TRBJ1-1|-|TRBD1
CASGLGTGLTEAFF
TGTGCTAGTGGTTTGGGGACAGGGTTGACTGAAGCTTTCTTT